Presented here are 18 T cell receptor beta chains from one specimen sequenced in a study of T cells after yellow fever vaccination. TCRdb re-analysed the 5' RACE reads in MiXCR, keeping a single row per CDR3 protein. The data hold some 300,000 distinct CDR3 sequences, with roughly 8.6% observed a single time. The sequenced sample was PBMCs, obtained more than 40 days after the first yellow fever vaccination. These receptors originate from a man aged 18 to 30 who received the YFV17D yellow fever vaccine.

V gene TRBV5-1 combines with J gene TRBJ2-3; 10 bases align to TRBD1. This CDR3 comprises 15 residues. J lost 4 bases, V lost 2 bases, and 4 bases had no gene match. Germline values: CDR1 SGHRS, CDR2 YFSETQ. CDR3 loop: CASSFTGQGADTQYF. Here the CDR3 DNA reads TGCGCCAGCAGCTTCACCGGACAGGGGGCAGATACGCAGTATTTT.

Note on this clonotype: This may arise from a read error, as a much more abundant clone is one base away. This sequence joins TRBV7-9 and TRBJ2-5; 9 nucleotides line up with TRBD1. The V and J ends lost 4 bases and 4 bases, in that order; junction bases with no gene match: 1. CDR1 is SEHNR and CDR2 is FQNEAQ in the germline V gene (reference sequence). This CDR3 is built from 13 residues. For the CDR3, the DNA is TGTGCCAGCAGCTGGACAGGGGTAGAGACCCAGTACTTC. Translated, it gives CASSWTGVETQYF.

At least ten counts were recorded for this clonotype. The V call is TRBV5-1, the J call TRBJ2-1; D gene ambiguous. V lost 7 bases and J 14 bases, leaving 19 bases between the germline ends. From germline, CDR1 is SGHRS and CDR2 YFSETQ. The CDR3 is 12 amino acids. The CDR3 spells CASGPGLAGEFF. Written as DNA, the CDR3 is TGCGCCAGCGGCCCGGGCCTCGCTGGGGAGTTCTTC.

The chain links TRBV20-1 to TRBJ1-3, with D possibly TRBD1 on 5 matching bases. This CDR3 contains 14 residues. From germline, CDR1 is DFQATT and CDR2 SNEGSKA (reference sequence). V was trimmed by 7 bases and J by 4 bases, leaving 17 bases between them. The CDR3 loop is CSVKGDLRGNTIYF. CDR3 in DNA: TGCAGTGTTAAAGGGGATCTGCGCGGAAACACCATATATTTT.

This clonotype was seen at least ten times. CDR3 sequence reads: CASRQGINEKLFF. CDR3 DNA: TGCGCCAGCCGACAGGGCATTAATGAAAAACTGTTTTTT. This chain links TRBV5-1 with TRBJ1-4; 7 nucleotides line up with TRBD1. Germline assignment: CDR1 SGHRS and CDR2 YFSETQ. The CDR3 covers 13 residues. Trimming cost V 7 bases and J 4 bases; bases outside gene matches: 4.

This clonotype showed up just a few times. The CDR3 nucleotides read TGTGCCAGCAGCATCGCGGCGGTGAACACTGAAGCTTTCTTT. Translating gives CASSIAAVNTEAFF. This sequence joins TRBV27 and TRBJ1-1; D uncertain. The germline CDR1 and CDR2 sequences are MNHEY and SMNVEV (reference sequence). Trimming removed 6 bases from V and 0 bases from J, with 11 bases in between. The CDR3 has 14 residues.

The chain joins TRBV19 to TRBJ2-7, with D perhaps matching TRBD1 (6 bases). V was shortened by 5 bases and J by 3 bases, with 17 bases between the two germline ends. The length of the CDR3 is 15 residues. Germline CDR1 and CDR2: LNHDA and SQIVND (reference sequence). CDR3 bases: TGTGCCAGTAGTTCAGCACAGGGACCACGCTACGAGCAGTACTTC. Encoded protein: CASSSAQGPRYEQYF.

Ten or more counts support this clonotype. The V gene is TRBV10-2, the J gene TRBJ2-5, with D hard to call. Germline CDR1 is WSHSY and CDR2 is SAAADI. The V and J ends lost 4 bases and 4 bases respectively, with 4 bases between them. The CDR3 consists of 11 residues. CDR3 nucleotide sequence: TGCGCCAGCAGTGTGACAGAGACCCAGTACTTC. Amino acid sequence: CASSVTETQYF.

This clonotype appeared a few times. The DNA of the CDR3 is TGTGCCAGCAGTTTCCGACGGAGCTCCTACAATGAGCAGTTCTTC. It codes for CASSFRRSSYNEQFF. The genes are TRBV12-3 or TRBV12-4 and TRBJ2-1; D is uncertain. The V gene lost 3 bases and the J gene lost 0 bases, with 9 bases spanning the gap. The CDR3 covers 15 residues.

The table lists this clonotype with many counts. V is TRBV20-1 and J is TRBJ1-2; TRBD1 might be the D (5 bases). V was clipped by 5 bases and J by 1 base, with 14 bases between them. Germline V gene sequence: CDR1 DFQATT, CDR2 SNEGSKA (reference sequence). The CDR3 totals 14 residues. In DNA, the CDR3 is TGCAGTGCTCCTTGGACACTCTATAACTATGGCTACACCTTC. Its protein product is CSAPWTLYNYGYTF.

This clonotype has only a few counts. For the CDR3, the DNA is TGTGCCAGCAGCCCTCAGGTAGACTACGAGCAGTACTTC. Its protein product is CASSPQVDYEQYF. The genes are TRBV7-2 and TRBJ2-7; D remains unclear. This CDR3 has 13 amino acids. Germline V gene data show CDR1 as SGHTA and CDR2 as FQGNSA. Trimming took 5 bases from V and 3 from J, leaving 11 bases between them.

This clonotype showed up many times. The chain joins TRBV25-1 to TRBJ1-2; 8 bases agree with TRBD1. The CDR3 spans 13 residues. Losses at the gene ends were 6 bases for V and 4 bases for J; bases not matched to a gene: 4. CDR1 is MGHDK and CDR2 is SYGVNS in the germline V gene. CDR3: CASRDREGYGYTF. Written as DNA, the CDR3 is TGTGCCAGCAGGGACAGGGAGGGCTATGGCTACACCTTC.

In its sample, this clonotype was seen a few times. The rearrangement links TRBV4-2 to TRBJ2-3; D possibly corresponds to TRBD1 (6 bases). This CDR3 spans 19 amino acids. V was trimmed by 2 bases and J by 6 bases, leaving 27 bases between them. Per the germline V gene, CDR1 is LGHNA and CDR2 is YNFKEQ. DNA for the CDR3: TGTGCCAGCAGCCAACCGGCTGGGACAATTTATCACAGTGAGGATACGCAGTATTTT. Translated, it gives CASSQPAGTIYHSEDTQYF.

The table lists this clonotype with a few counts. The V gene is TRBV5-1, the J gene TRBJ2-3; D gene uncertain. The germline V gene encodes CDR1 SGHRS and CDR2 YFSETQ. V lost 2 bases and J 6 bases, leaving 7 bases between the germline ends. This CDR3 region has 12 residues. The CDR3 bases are TGCGCCAGCAGCTTTCATGTCGATACGCAGTATTTT. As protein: CASSFHVDTQYF. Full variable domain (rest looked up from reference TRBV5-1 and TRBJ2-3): KAGVTQTPRYLIKTRGQQVTLSCSPISGHRSVSWYQQTPGQGLQFLFEYFSETQRNKGNFPGRFSGRQFSNSRSEMNVSTLELGDSALYLCASSFHVDTQYFGPGTRLTVL.

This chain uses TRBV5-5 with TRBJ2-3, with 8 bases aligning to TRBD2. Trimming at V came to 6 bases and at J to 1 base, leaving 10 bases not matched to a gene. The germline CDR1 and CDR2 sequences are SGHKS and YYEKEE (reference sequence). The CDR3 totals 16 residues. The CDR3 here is CASILAGTRGTDTQYF. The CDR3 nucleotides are TGTGCCAGCATACTTGCCGGGACTAGAGGCACAGATACGCAGTATTTT.

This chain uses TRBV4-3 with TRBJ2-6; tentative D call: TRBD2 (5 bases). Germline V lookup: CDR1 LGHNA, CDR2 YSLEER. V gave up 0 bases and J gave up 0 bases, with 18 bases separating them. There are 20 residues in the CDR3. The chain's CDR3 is CASSQEVSAGTNSGANVLTF. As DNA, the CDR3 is TGCGCCAGCAGCCAAGAAGTATCCGCGGGCACTAACTCTGGGGCCAACGTCCTGACTTTC.

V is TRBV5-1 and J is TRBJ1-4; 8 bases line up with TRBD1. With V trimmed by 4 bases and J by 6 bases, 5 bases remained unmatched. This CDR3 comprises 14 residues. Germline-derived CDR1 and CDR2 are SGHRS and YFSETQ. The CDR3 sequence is CASSRGTGDEKLFF. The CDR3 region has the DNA TGCGCCAGCAGCCGAGGGACAGGAGATGAAAAACTGTTTTTT.

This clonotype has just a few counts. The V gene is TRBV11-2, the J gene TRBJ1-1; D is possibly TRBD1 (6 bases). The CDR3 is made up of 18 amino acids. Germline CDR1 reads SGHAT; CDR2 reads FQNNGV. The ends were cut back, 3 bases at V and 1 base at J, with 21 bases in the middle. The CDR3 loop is CASSFQTLRQAGNTEAFF. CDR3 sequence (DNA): TGTGCCAGCAGCTTCCAAACCCTACGACAGGCGGGGAACACTGAAGCTTTCTTT.